This TCR beta chain was retrieved from a study of beta chain features in type 1 diabetes. Expressed TCRB transcripts were sequenced because the entire RNA isolate underwent reverse transcription. Sequencing used immunoSEQ multiplex PCR; TCRdb keeps in-frame clones, though not all of them. This table holds a few hundred thousand clones, 8.5% to 10% found once. With regard to this clone: Antigen: not known.

The CDR3 extends over 13 amino acids. CDR1 is SGHNT and CDR2 is YENEEA in the germline V gene. V dropped 3 bases and J dropped 2 bases, with 6 bases sitting between them. Study-wide results and caveats: There was a moderate but significant shortening of TCRB CDR3s in all four CD4+ subsets of Type 1 diabetes patients.

Sequencing was performed on central memory CD4+ T cells from blood. This TCR was recovered from a young man with type 1 diabetes. The V gene is TRBV11-3, the J gene TRBJ2-3; tentatively, D is TRBD2 (5 bases). This CDR3 reads CASSLRVTDTQYF. The DNA for the CDR3 is TGTGCCAGCAGCTTGAGGGTCACAGATACGCAGTATTTT. The full variable domain, completed using reference TRBV11-3 and TRBJ2-3, is EAGVVQSPRYKIIEKKQPVAFWCNPISGHNTLYWYLQNLGQGPELLIRYENEEAVDDSQLPKDRFSAERLKGVDSTLKIQPAELGDSAVYLCASSLRVTDTQYFGPGTRLTVL.